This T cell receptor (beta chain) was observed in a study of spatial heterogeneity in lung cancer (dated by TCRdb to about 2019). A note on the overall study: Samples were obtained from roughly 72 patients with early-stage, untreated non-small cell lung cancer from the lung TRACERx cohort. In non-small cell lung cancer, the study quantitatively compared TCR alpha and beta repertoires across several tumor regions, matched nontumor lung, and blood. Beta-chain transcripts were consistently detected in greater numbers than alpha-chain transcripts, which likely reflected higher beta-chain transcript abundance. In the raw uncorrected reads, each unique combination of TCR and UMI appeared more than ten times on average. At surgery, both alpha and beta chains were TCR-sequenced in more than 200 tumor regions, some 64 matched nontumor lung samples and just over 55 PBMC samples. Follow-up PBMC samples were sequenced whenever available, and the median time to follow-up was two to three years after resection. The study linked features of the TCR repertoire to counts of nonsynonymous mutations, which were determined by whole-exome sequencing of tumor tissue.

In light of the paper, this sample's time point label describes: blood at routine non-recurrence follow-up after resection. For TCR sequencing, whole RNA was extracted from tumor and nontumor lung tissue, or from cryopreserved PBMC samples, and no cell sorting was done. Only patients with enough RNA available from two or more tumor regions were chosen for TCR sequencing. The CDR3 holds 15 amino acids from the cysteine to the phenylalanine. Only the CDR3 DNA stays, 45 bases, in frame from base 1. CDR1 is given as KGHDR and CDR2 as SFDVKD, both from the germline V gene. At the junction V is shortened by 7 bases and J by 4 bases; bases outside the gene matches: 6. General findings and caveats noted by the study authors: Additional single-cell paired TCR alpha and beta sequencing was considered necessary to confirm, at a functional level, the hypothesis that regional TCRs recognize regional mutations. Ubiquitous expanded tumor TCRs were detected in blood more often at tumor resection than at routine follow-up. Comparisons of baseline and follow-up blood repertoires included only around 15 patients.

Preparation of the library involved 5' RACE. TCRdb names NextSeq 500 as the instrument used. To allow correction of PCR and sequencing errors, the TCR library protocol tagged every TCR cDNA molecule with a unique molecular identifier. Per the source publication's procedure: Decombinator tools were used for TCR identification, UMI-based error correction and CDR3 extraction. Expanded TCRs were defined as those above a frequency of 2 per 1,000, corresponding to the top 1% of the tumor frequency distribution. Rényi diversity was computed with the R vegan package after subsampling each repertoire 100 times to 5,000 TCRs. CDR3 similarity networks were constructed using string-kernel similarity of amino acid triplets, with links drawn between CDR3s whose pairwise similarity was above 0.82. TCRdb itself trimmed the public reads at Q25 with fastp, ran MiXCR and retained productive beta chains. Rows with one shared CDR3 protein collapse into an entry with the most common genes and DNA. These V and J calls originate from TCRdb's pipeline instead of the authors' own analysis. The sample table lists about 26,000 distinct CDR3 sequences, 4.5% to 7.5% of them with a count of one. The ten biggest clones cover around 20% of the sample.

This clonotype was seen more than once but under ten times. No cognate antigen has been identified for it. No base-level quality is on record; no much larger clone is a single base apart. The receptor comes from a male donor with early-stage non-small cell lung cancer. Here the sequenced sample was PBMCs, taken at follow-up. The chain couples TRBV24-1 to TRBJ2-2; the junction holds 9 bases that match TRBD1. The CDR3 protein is CATSTGGLGTGELFF. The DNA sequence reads TGTGCCACCAGCACAGGGGGCCTTGGCACCGGGGAGCTGTTTTTT.